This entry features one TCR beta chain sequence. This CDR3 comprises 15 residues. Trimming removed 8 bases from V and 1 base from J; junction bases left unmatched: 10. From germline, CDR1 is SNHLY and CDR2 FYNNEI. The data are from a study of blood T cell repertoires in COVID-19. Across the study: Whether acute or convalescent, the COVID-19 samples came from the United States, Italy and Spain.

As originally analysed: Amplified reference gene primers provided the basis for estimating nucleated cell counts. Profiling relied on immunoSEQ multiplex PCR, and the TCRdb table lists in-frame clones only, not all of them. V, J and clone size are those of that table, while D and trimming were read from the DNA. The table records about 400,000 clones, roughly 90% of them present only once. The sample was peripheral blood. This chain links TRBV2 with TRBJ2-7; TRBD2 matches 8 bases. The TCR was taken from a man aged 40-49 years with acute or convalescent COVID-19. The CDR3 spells CASHTTGGRSYEQYF. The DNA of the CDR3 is TGTGCCAGCCACACAACGGGCGGGAGGTCCTACGAGCAGTACTTC.